Sequencing of this T cell receptor beta chain was carried out in a study of T cells in Graves' hyperthyroidism and ophthalmopathy. The CDR3 spans 15 residues. The V and J ends lost 4 bases and 5 bases, in that order; junction bases with no gene match: 8. Germline-derived CDR1 and CDR2 are MNHEY and SVGEGT. TCR beta CDR3 region amplification was performed from RNA transcripts. During a first-round RT-PCR of the TCR CDR3, the HTBI primer set was used. Each CDR3 protein gets one entry after TCRdb re-called the multiplex PCR reads with MiXCR. Altogether hundreds of thousands of distinct CDR3 sequences are present, over 35% being singletons, with the ten largest covering 8.9%.

This sequence joins TRBV6-2 or TRBV6-3 and TRBJ2-7; TRBD1 aligns across 10 bases. Sequenced: blood. The receptor's source is a young man with Graves' hyperthyroidism. This chain's CDR3 is CASSWPGTGDDEQYF. The DNA of the CDR3 is TGTGCCAGCAGTTGGCCCGGGACAGGGGACGACGAGCAGTACTTC.